This T cell receptor (beta chain) stems from a study of T cell responses to AZD1222 COVID-19 vaccine. In the case of this clone: The antigen is unknown.

Repertoires were generated with immunoSEQ multiplex PCR, while TCRdb's copy carries only in-frame clones and drops some. The data hold 140,000 to 150,000 clones, with roughly nine tenths observed a single time. Deletions cut 1 base from V and 9 bases from J, with 13 bases between. Germline loops: CDR1 SEHNR, CDR2 FQNEAQ (reference sequence). The CDR3 consists of 14 residues. Broader study findings: When two AZD1222 doses had been given, Spike-specific TCR breadth and depth rose.

This receptor was identified in an adult in good health. Specimen: peripheral blood, collected on day 0 of AZD1222 vaccination. The gene calls are TRBV7-9 and TRBJ2-1, with D maybe TRBD2 (5 bases). The DNA of the CDR3 is TGTGCCAGCAGCTTAGAGGTTAGCGTTGCTGAGCAGTTCTTC. It yields the protein CASSLEVSVAEQFF.